These T cell receptor beta chains were read from a single sample in a study of T cells after yellow fever vaccination. MiXCR was run by TCRdb on the 5' RACE reads, yielding one entry per CDR3 protein. This table has around 610,000 distinct CDR3 sequences, 13% appearing once. The source was PBMCs, collected on the day of the yellow fever booster vaccination. The receptors originated from a man aged 25-45 years who received the YFV17D yellow fever vaccine. CDR3s include the opening cysteine and the closing phenylalanine or tryptophan. A D gene is named only where the DNA matches it firmly. Clone size is given for some rows only: seen once, a few or many times, or a class if the clone is expanded.

d_call j_call v_call clone_size cdr3_aa cdr3_nt
. TRBJ2-7 TRBV6-2/TRBV6-3 . CARASLWVFYEQYF TGTGCCAGAGCCTCCCTGTGGGTTTTCTACGAGCAGTACTTC
TRBD2 TRBJ2-3 TRBV20-1 . CCASPLAGLSSTDTQYF TGCTGTGCTAGTCCCCTAGCGGGACTATCTAGCACAGATACGCAGTATTTT
. TRBJ2-1 TRBV3-1 . CASSDITQGVDHEQFF TGTGCCAGCAGCGATATTACACAGGGTGTGGACCATGAGCAGTTCTTC
. TRBJ2-5 TRBV3-1 . CASSQDWPLALKETQYF TGTGCCAGCAGCCAAGATTGGCCCCTAGCCCTCAAAGAGACCCAGTACTTC
. TRBJ2-1 TRBV7-2 few CASSFPGHHNEQFF TGTGCCAGCAGCTTTCCGGGGCACCACAATGAGCAGTTCTTC
TRBD2 TRBJ2-1 TRBV29-1 . CSVRLAGKNNEQFF TGCAGCGTAAGACTAGCGGGAAAAAACAATGAGCAGTTCTTC
. TRBJ2-1 TRBV6-6 many CASSSDEQFF TGTGCCAGCAGTTCGGATGAGCAGTTCTTC
TRBD2 TRBJ2-7 TRBV4-1 few CASSQGTTSDFKYF TGCGCCAGCAGCCAAGGTACTACTAGCGACTTTAAGTACTTC
. TRBJ2-5 TRBV11-2 few CASSWGRGQETQYF TGTGCCAGCAGCTGGGGACGGGGCCAAGAGACCCAGTACTTC
. TRBJ2-7 TRBV3-1 few CASSQVGGREQYF TGTGCCAGCAGCCAAGTAGGGGGGCGCGAGCAGTACTTC
TRBD1 TRBJ2-3 TRBV20-1 many CSAPTGSWTDTQYF TGCAGTGCTCCGACAGGGTCTTGGACAGATACGCAGTATTTT
. TRBJ2-1 TRBV6-5 few CASSYLMGRTYNEQFF TGTGCCAGCAGTTACTTAATGGGGCGGACCTACAATGAGCAGTTCTTC
. TRBJ2-7 TRBV28 . CASSQIYEQYF TGTGCCAGCAGTCAGATCTACGAGCAGTACTTC
TRBD2 TRBJ2-1 TRBV3-1 . CASSQGGLTSGRGHEQFF TGTGCCAGCAGCCAAGGAGGGCTGACTAGCGGGAGAGGGCATGAGCAGTTCTTC
TRBD2 TRBJ2-1 TRBV10-3 . CAISDLLAGAFNEQFF TGTGCCATCAGTGACCTACTAGCGGGAGCTTTTAATGAGCAGTTCTTC
. TRBJ2-2 TRBV28 many CASSLLVGDSSGTGNLFF TGTGCCAGCAGTTTATTAGTAGGAGACAGCTCAGGGACCGGGAATCTGTTTTTT
TRBD2 TRBJ2-1 TRBV24-1 many CATSAPSGREVDEQFF TGTGCCACCAGTGCCCCAAGCGGGAGAGAGGTTGATGAGCAGTTCTTC
. TRBJ1-1 TRBV12-3/TRBV12-4 . CASSYDSYTEAFF TGTGCCAGCAGTTACGACAGCTACACTGAAGCTTTCTTT
TRBD1 TRBJ2-3 TRBV6-5 . CASSYSPGQGSDTQYF TGTGCCAGCAGTTACTCGCCGGGACAGGGTTCAGATACGCAGTATTTT
. TRBJ1-3 TRBV6-2/TRBV6-3 . CASSDDSYSGNTIYF TGTGCCAGCAGTGATGACAGCTACTCTGGAAACACCATATATTTT
. TRBJ1-2 TRBV5-5 . CASSLVRFDYGYTF TGTGCCAGCAGCTTGGTTCGGTTCGACTATGGCTACACCTTC
TRBD1 TRBJ2-1 TRBV20-1 few CSARRGFLRDRANEQFF TGCAGTGCTAGGCGGGGCTTCCTCCGGGACAGGGCCAATGAGCAGTTCTTC
. TRBJ2-7 TRBV20-1 few CSALSEGGSYEQYF TGCAGTGCTCTCTCAGAAGGAGGGAGTTACGAGCAGTACTTC
TRBD1 TRBJ1-1 TRBV7-2 few CASSLVRGDTEAFF TGTGCCAGCAGCTTAGTCAGGGGGGACACTGAAGCTTTCTTT
. TRBJ2-4 TRBV7-2 . CASSYGPFGAKNIQYF TGTGCCAGCAGCTATGGGCCTTTCGGGGCCAAAAACATTCAGTACTTC
. TRBJ1-5 TRBV19 . CASSMDSSNQPQHF TGTGCCAGTAGTATGGACAGCAGCAATCAGCCCCAGCATTTT
TRBD2 TRBJ2-1 TRBV7-7 few CASSPIGAGVYNEQFF TGTGCTAGCAGCCCTATAGGAGCGGGAGTCTACAATGAGCAGTTCTTC
TRBD1 TRBJ2-2 TRBV7-6 . CASSPPTTGGSGELFF TGTGCCAGCAGCCCCCCAACGACAGGGGGCTCCGGGGAGCTGTTTTTT
. TRBJ1-5 TRBV12-3/TRBV12-4 . CASSLQGGAQHF TGTGCCAGCAGTCTACAGGGAGGAGCCCAGCATTTT
. TRBJ2-1 TRBV4-3 . CASSHLGAGDNEQFF TGCGCCAGCAGCCACCTCGGGGCAGGGGACAATGAGCAGTTCTTC
. TRBJ1-5 TRBV7-9 many CASSSGQTIDQPQHF TGTGCCAGCAGCTCCGGGCAGACCATTGATCAGCCCCAGCATTTT
TRBD2 TRBJ2-7 TRBV12-3/TRBV12-4 many CASTRLAGAVEQYF TGTGCCAGCACCCGACTAGCGGGAGCCGTCGAGCAGTACTTC
. TRBJ1-5 TRBV20-1 . CSASEGGGLKPQHF TGCAGTGCTTCGGAAGGGGGGGGTCTGAAGCCCCAGCATTTT
. TRBJ2-7 TRBV27 . CASSLRSAYEQYF TGTGCCAGCAGTTTACGTAGCGCCTACGAGCAGTACTTC